The 24 T cell receptor beta chains in this list originate from one sample, sequenced in a study of T cells in Graves' hyperthyroidism and ophthalmopathy. RNA transcripts gave rise to amplified TCR beta CDR3 regions. The TCR CDR3 first-round RT-PCR relied on the HTBI primer set. MiXCR, applied by TCRdb to the multiplex PCR reads, yields one record per CDR3 protein. The table shows a few hundred thousand distinct CDR3 sequences, with 15% to 20% occurring only once. The sample comprised blood. The receptors were sampled from a woman between 18 and 29 years old with Graves' ophthalmopathy.

This clonotype came up many times. This sequence joins TRBV5-1 and TRBJ1-1; D call uncertain. This CDR3 is built from 18 residues. V was shortened by 0 bases and J by 1 base, with 19 bases between the two germline ends. Germline V gene lookup returns CDR1 SGHRS and CDR2 YFSETQ. The CDR3 nucleotides read TGCGCCAGCAGCTTGGCAGAGGGTTGGGATTTTTGGAACACTGAAGCTTTCTTT. Amino acid sequence: CASSLAEGWDFWNTEAFF. The variable domain in full, completed from reference TRBV5-1 and TRBJ1-1, reads KAGVTQTPRYLIKTRGQQVTLSCSPISGHRSVSWYQQTPGQGLQFLFEYFSETQRNKGNFPGRFSGRQFSNSRSEMNVSTLELGDSALYLCASSLAEGWDFWNTEAFFGQGTRLTVV.

This clonotype was counted at least ten times. This rearrangement joins TRBV30 to TRBJ2-1; a weak D match, TRBD1 (5 bases). From germline, CDR1 is GTSNPN and CDR2 SVGIG (reference sequence). V was cut by 5 bases and J by 2 bases, with 10 bases left in between. The length of the CDR3 is 13 residues. The CDR3 is CAWQGLPYNEQFF. The CDR3 DNA sequence: TGTGCCTGGCAGGGATTGCCCTACAATGAGCAGTTCTTC.

The J gene is TRBJ1-5, the V gene TRBV28, with no clear D. Germline assignment: CDR1 MDHEN and CDR2 SYDVKM. The CDR3 runs 14 residues. V was shortened by 4 bases and J by 3 bases, with 10 bases between the two germline ends. The CDR3 DNA is TGTGCCAGCAGTTCGGCTCAGATCAATCAGCCCCAGCATTTT. Amino acid sequence: CASSSAQINQPQHF. Filled out from reference TRBV28 and TRBJ1-5, the complete variable domain reads DVKVTQSSRYLVKRTGEKVFLECVQDMDHENMFWYRQDPGLGLRLIYFSYDVKMKEKGDIPEGYSVSREKKERFSLILESASTNQTSMYLCASSSAQINQPQHFGDGTRLSIL.

This clonotype was detected ten times or more. This chain joins TRBV3-1 and TRBJ1-1; no clear D gene. CDR3 size: 15 residues. V was clipped by 0 bases and J by 4 bases, with 12 bases between them. The germline V gene encodes CDR1 LGHDT and CDR2 YNNKEL (reference sequence). CDR3 region: CASSQDPGIPTEAFF. Here the CDR3 DNA reads TGTGCCAGCAGCCAAGATCCGGGTATCCCCACTGAAGCTTTCTTT.

V is TRBV6-2 or TRBV6-3 and J is TRBJ2-1, with 7 nucleotides matching TRBD1. The ends lost 6 bases at V and 0 bases at J; junction bases unmatched: 5. The CDR3 has 15 residues. Germline lookup yields CDR1 MNHEY and CDR2 SVGEGT. Here the CDR3 DNA reads TGTGCCAGCAGGGATAGACAGGGCTCCTACAATGAGCAGTTCTTC. Amino acids: CASRDRQGSYNEQFF.

This clonotype has only a few counts. V is TRBV5-1 and J is TRBJ2-1; 10 bases align to TRBD2. Per germline, CDR1 SGHRS and CDR2 YFSETQ. V shed 0 bases and J 1 base; nucleotides not matched to a gene: 4. This CDR3 has 17 amino acids. CDR3 nucleotides: TGCGCCAGCAGCTTGGGTGGTAGCGGGAGGTCCTACAATGAGCAGTTCTTC. It encodes CASSLGGSGRSYNEQFF.

This clonotype was picked up a small number of times. The chain carries TRBV29-1 and TRBJ2-7; 9 positions match TRBD1. This CDR3 region has 12 residues. The ends lost 8 bases at V and 2 bases at J; junction bases unmatched: 4. Germline V gene sequence: CDR1 SQVTM, CDR2 ANQGSEA. Here the CDR3 reads CSFRQGAYEQYF. CDR3 nucleotides: TGCAGCTTCAGACAGGGGGCCTACGAGCAGTACTTC.

The J gene is TRBJ1-2, the V gene TRBV27; D perhaps matches TRBD1 (5 bases). The V end was cut by 2 bases, the J end by 6 bases, with 13 bases between. Germline CDR1 MNHEY, CDR2 SMNVEV (reference sequence). This CDR3 has 14 residues. CDR3 DNA sequence: TGTGCCAGCAGTTTAACGGGGGGGGGTGATGGCTACACCTTC. This gives the protein CASSLTGGGDGYTF.

Ten or more counts support this clonotype. The chain is built from TRBV11-2 and TRBJ2-1; 7 bases fit TRBD2. The CDR3 contains 17 residues. The V and J ends lost 6 bases and 0 bases, in that order; junction bases with no gene match: 11. Germline loops: CDR1 SGHAT, CDR2 FQNNGV. The CDR3 loop reads CASSFVWEGFSYNEQFF. In nucleotides, the CDR3 is TGTGCCAGCAGTTTCGTGTGGGAGGGCTTCTCCTACAATGAGCAGTTCTTC.

This rearrangement joins TRBV19 to TRBJ1-5; 7 bases fit TRBD1. In germline, CDR1 is LNHDA, CDR2 SQIVND (reference sequence). The CDR3 length is 13 residues. The trim removed 1 base at V and 7 bases at J, leaving 1 base unmatched. The CDR3 here is CASSIGGQQPQHF. CDR3 coding DNA: TGTGCCAGTAGTATAGGGGGACAGCAGCCCCAGCATTTT.

The table lists this clonotype with a few counts. V is TRBV4-3 and J is TRBJ2-7; D is perhaps TRBD1 (6 bases). In germline, CDR1 is LGHNA, CDR2 YSLEER. Trimming stripped 3 bases from V and 0 bases from J, with 12 bases between. This CDR3 has 15 residues. CDR3 sequence reads: CASSQDTGSSYEQYF. The CDR3, as DNA: TGCGCCAGCAGCCAGGATACAGGGAGCTCCTACGAGCAGTACTTC.

This clonotype has just a few counts. The rearrangement joins TRBV5-6 to TRBJ2-5; D may be TRBD1 (5 bases). V lost 0 bases, J lost 5 bases, and 14 bases lay in between. Germline CDR1 SGHDT, CDR2 YYEEEE. The CDR3 has 15 amino acids. The CDR3: CASSLVDQGLETQYF. CDR3 nucleotides: TGTGCCAGCAGCTTGGTTGATCAGGGCCTGGAGACCCAGTACTTC.

The chain joins TRBV18 to TRBJ2-5; tentative D call: TRBD1 (6 bases). CDR1 and CDR2 (germline): KGHSH, LQKENI. V lost 0 bases and J 1 base, leaving 9 bases between the germline ends. The CDR3 spans 15 residues. The CDR3 DNA reads TGTGCCAGCTCACCACCGACAGGTACCCAAGAGACCCAGTACTTC. Residues: CASSPPTGTQETQYF.

This clonotype was observed a few times. This chain uses TRBV20-1 with TRBJ2-6; D gene unclear. The CDR3 consists of 14 residues. The V gene lost 6 bases and the J gene lost 0 bases, with 9 bases spanning the gap. Germline CDR1 is DFQATT and CDR2 is SNEGSKA (reference sequence). The CDR3: CSAASPSGANVLTF. As DNA, the CDR3 is TGCAGTGCGGCCAGTCCCTCTGGGGCCAACGTCCTGACTTTC.

As concerns this clonotype: A clone one base away is much larger, so this may be a read error. The chain has TRBV30 and TRBJ1-4; 7 bases are a match to TRBD1. The V gene's germline CDR1 is GTSNPN and CDR2 SVGIG (reference sequence). CDR3 length equals 16 residues. In DNA form, the CDR3 reads TGTGCCCGGAGTGTTCCGACGACAGGGACGAGTGAAAAACTGTTTTTT. It encodes CARSVPTTGTSEKLFF.

This clonotype came up many times. The chain couples TRBV10-3 to TRBJ2-3, with 7 positions matching TRBD2. The CDR3 loop spans 15 amino acids. The germline gives CDR1 ENHRY, CDR2 SYGVKD. The junction had 9 bases not matched to a gene; V was cut back by 6 bases and J by 3 bases. CDR3 bases: TGTGCCATCAGGGGGACTACACTAAGGACAGATACGCAGTATTTT. This codes for CAIRGTTLRTDTQYF.

The chain carries TRBV29-1 and TRBJ2-3, with a possible D match to TRBD2 (7 bases). Between the trimmed V and J ends, which lost 6 bases and 8 bases, there was a span of 18 bases. Germline V gene sequence: CDR1 SQVTM, CDR2 ANQGSEA. This CDR3 contains 13 residues. CDR3: CSVDGGPAGTQYF. DNA for the CDR3: TGCAGCGTCGACGGGGGGCCTGCGGGTACGCAGTATTTT.

The chain couples TRBV7-3 to TRBJ2-5; TRBD2 matches at 9 bases. The length of the CDR3 is 18 residues. Trimming cost V 5 bases and J 0 bases; bases outside gene matches: 13. Germline V CDR1 and CDR2: SGHTA, FQGTGA. For the CDR3, the DNA is TGTGCCAGCAGCCCCCTCGGGGGTGGACTAGCGTACCAAGAGACCCAGTACTTC. Translating it yields CASSPLGGGLAYQETQYF. Full variable domain (outside the CDR3, taken from reference TRBV7-3 and TRBJ2-5): GAGVSQTPSNKVTEKGKYVELRCDPISGHTALYWYRQSLGQGPEFLIYFQGTGAADDSGLPNDRFFAVRPEGSVSTLKIQRTERGDSAVYLCASSPLGGGLAYQETQYFGPGTRLLVL.

This clonotype has ten or more counts. This sequence joins TRBV27 and TRBJ1-1; a possible D gene is TRBD1 (6 bases). The CDR3 sequence is 14 residues long. Trimming pared 3 bases from V and 4 bases from J, leaving 12 bases between. Germline CDR1 MNHEY, CDR2 SMNVEV (reference sequence). The CDR3 DNA reads TGTGCCAGCAGTTTGGGGGGGCTTAGCACTGAAGCTTTCTTT. Translating it yields CASSLGGLSTEAFF.

This clonotype has a count of ten or more. V usage is TRBV6-2 or TRBV6-3 and J usage is TRBJ1-1; TRBD1 agrees at 8 bases. Germline trimming cut 7 bases from V and 5 bases from J; bases unmatched to any gene: 9. Per the germline V gene, CDR1 is MNHEY and CDR2 is SVGEGT. The CDR3 is 14 residues long. CDR3 amino acids: CASKLRGLQTEAFF. CDR3 sequence (DNA): TGTGCCAGCAAACTCAGGGGGCTGCAGACTGAAGCTTTCTTT.

There are a few counts of this clonotype. This chain connects TRBV11-2 to TRBJ1-6; no firm D call. Deletions cut 0 bases from V and 10 bases from J, with 4 bases between. In germline, CDR1 is SGHAT, CDR2 FQNNGV. This CDR3 contains 12 residues. The CDR3 region has the DNA TGTGCCAGCAGCTTAGATCGCTCACCCCTCCACTTT. This codes for CASSLDRSPLHF.

This clonotype was recorded a few times. The rearrangement joins TRBV12-3 or TRBV12-4 to TRBJ2-3; D is ambiguous. The germline V and J ends were trimmed by 7 bases and 4 bases, with 6 bases remaining between them. The CDR3 is made up of 11 amino acids. CDR3 DNA: TGTGCCAGCAAATCATCAGATACGCAGTATTTT. Amino acid sequence: CASKSSDTQYF.

The table lists this clonotype with many counts. V usage is TRBV20-1 and J usage is TRBJ2-3; the match to TRBD1 covers 8 bases. Trimming cost V 5 bases and J 2 bases; bases outside gene matches: 9. The germline gives CDR1 DFQATT, CDR2 SNEGSKA (reference sequence). This CDR3 region has 15 residues. Here the CDR3 reads CSAPTRTGPTDTQYF. The CDR3 DNA sequence: TGCAGTGCTCCCACACGGACAGGGCCCACAGATACGCAGTATTTT.

This clonotype was counted only a few times. This chain joins TRBV30 and TRBJ2-1; possible D gene TRBD1, 5 bases. CDR1 is GTSNPN and CDR2 is SVGIG in the germline V gene (reference sequence). The CDR3 sequence is 15 residues long. Trimming stripped 4 bases from V and 7 bases from J, with 20 bases between. As DNA, the CDR3 is TGTGCCTGGATCGGTTGGCGCCCAAGGGGAAATGAGCAGTTCTTC. Translated: CAWIGWRPRGNEQFF.